This T cell receptor (beta chain) is drawn from a study of OX40 agonist ivuxolimab in advanced cancers. General notes on the study: Ivuxolimab was a fully human IgG2 agonistic monoclonal antibody targeting the costimulatory receptor OX40 (CD134). Intravenous ivuxolimab was administered to patients every 2 weeks at six dose levels: 0.01, 0.1, 0.3, 1.5, 3 and 10 mg/kg. In the dose-escalation cohort, 82.7% of patients were male, and the mean age was 60 years with a range of about 20 to 80. Peripheral TCRbeta sequencing aimed to test whether ivuxolimab altered TCR sequence diversity and caused clonal T-cell expansion. Prior anti-PD-1, anti-PD-L1 or anti-CTLA-4 therapy was permitted, and checkpoint inhibitors had been received by about two fifths of dose-escalation patients. The monotherapy dose-escalation portion (N ≈ 55 patients) of the phase I ivuxolimab trial is reported in the paper. Among the roughly 50 dose-escalation patients, about 19 had hepatocellular carcinoma, roughly 15 melanoma, 9 renal cell carcinoma and 9 head and neck cancer. Three dose-escalation patients achieved partial responses, one with hepatocellular carcinoma and two with cutaneous melanoma.

Results and caveats for the whole study, not just this receptor: At doses of 0.1 to 3.0 mg/kg, clonal expansion of both CD4+ and CD8+ blood T cells was observed from baseline to week 6. Partial responders in the 0.1-3.0 mg/kg groups had among the lowest normalized peripheral clonal expansion, especially among CD8+ T cells. After ivuxolimab, expanded clones were on average more numerous among CD8+ T cells than among CD4+ T cells. The antigen specificity of the clonally expanded peripheral T cells was not determined. Low levels of normalized T-cell clonal expansion were also seen in some patients who did not respond.

With regard to this clone: Its antigen is unknown. An end of the junction differs from the germline gene, which may be a read error.

To sequence the TCRbeta CDR3 region, genomic DNA was isolated from the sorted cells. TCRbeta CDR3 regions were sequenced using the immunoSEQ Assay. This is the immuneACCESS table as TCRdb keeps it, with only in-frame sequences that have V and J called. A part of the clones is gone; compared with another copy, unresolved V genes explain less than half, and the rest is unexplained. Across this sample there are some 140,000 clones, with more than 85% seen only once. The top ten clones comprise about 0.93% of the sample. Patients with a history of autoimmune disease or receiving systemic immunosuppression were excluded from the trial. In every dose cohort, peripheral blood was drawn for TCR sequencing at baseline, cycle 4 day 1, and cycle 7 day 1. Samples were obtained from an open-label, multicenter, first-in-human phase I dose-escalation trial of ivuxolimab. Adults with locally advanced or metastatic melanoma, renal cell, hepatocellular, or head and neck squamous cell carcinoma were enrolled in the trial. CD4+ and CD8+ T cells were sorted separately from peripheral blood before TCR sequencing.

The germline V gene (reference sequence) yields SGHAT for CDR1 and FQDESV for CDR2. The cysteine opens and the phenylalanine closes a CDR3 of 13 amino acids. Just CDR3 DNA is preserved here, 39 bases in frame from base 1. The receptor was isolated from an adult with an advanced solid tumor such as melanoma, head and neck, liver or kidney cancer. Material: CD4+ or CD8+ T cells sorted from blood, obtained in a trial of the OX40 agonist ivuxolimab. This chain is built from TRBV11-1 and TRBJ1-1; the D segment could be TRBD1, given 6 matching bases. The CDR3: CASRHDRPSNASF. Read as DNA, the sequence is TGTGCCAGCAGACACGACAGGCCTTCCAACGCTTCCTTT.